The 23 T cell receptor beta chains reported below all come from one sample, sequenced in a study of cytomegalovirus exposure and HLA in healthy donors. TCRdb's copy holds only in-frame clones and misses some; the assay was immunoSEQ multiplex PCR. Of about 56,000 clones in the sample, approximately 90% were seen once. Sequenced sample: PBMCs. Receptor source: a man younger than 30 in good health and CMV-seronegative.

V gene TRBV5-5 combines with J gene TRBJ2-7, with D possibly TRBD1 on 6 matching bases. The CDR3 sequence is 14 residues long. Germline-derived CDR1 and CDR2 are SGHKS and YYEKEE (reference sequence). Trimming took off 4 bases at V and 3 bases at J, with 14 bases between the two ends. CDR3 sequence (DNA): TGTGCCAGCAGCCCGCCGGACAGACACTACGAGCAGTACTTC. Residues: CASSPPDRHYEQYF.

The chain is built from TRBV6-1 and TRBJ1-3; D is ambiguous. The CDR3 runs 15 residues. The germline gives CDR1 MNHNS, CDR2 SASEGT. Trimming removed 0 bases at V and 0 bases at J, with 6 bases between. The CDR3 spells CASSEAGSSGNTIYF. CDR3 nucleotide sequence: TGTGCCAGCAGTGAAGCGGGGAGCTCTGGAAACACCATATATTTT.

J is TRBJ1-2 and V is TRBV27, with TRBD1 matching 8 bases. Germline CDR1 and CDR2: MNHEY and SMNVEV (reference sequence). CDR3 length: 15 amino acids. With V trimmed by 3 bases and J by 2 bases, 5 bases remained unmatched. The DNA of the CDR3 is TGTGCCAGCAGTTTTTCAGGGGGCAGGAACTATGGCTACACCTTC. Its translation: CASSFSGGRNYGYTF.

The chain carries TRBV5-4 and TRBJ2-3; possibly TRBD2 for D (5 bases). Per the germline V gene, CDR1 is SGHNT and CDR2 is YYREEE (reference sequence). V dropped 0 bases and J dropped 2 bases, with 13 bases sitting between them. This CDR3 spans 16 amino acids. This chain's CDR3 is CASSLASGEITDTQYF. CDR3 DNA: TGTGCCAGCAGCTTGGCGAGCGGAGAGATCACAGATACGCAGTATTTT.

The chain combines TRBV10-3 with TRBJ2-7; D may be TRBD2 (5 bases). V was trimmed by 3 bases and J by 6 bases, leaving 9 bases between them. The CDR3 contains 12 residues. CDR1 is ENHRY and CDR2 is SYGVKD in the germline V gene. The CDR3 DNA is TGTGCCATCAGTGATCAAGGGAGCGAGCAGTACTTC. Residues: CAISDQGSEQYF.

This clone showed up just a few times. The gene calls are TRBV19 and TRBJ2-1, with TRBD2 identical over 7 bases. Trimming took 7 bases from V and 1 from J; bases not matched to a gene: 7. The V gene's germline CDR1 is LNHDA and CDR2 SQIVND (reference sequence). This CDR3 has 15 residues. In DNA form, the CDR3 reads TGTGCCAGTACCCCAGCGGGAAGGTCCTACAATGAGCAGTTCTTC. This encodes CASTPAGRSYNEQFF.

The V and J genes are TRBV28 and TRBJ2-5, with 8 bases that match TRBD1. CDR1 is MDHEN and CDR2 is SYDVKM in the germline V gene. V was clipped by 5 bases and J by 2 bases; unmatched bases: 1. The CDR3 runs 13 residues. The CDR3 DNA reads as TGTGCCAGCAGTCGGACAGGGCAAGAGACCCAGTACTTC. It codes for CASSRTGQETQYF.

In DNA form, the CDR3 reads TGTGCCAGCAGCTTGGTAGTGTCTCGGGGCACAGATACGCAGTATTTT. This codes for CASSLVVSRGTDTQYF. The chain employs TRBV5-8 and TRBJ2-3, with D uncertain. Looked up from germline, CDR1 is SGHTS and CDR2 is YDEGEE. The V end lost 0 bases, the J end lost 1 base, and 12 bases lay between the germline ends. The length of the CDR3 is 16 residues. Complete variable domain (other parts from reference TRBV5-8 and TRBJ2-3): EAGVTQSPTHLIKTRGQQATLRCSPISGHTSVYWYQQALGLGLQFLLWYDEGEERNRGNFPPRFSGRQFPNYSSELNVNALELEDSALYLCASSLVVSRGTDTQYFGPGTRLTVL.

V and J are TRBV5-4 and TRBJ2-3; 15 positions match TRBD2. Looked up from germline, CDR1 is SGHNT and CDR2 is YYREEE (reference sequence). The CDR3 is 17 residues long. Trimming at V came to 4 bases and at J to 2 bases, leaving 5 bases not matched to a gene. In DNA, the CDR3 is TGTGCCAGCAGCGAGCGGACTAGCGGGAGGGTCACAGATACGCAGTATTTT. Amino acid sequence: CASSERTSGRVTDTQYF.

The CDR3 protein is CASRTGRTSGRRETQYF. CDR3 DNA: TGTGCCAGCAGGACAGGAAGGACTAGCGGGAGGAGAGAGACCCAGTACTTC. The genes are TRBV28 and TRBJ2-5; TRBD2 matches at 14 bases. V trimming: 6 bases; J trimming: 4 bases; junction bases outside the gene matches: 10. Germline CDR1 MDHEN, CDR2 SYDVKM. This CDR3 has 17 residues. The complete variable domain, with remaining parts taken from reference TRBV28 and TRBJ2-5, reads DVKVTQSSRYLVKRTGEKVFLECVQDMDHENMFWYRQDPGLGLRLIYFSYDVKMKEKGDIPEGYSVSREKKERFSLILESASTNQTSMYLCASRTGRTSGRRETQYFGPGTRLLVL.

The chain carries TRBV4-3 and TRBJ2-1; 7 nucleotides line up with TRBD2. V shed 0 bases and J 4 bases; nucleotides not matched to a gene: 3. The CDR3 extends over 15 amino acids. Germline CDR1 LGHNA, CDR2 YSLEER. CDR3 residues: CASSQDGEGYNEQFF. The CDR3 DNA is TGCGCCAGCAGCCAAGATGGGGAGGGTTACAATGAGCAGTTCTTC.

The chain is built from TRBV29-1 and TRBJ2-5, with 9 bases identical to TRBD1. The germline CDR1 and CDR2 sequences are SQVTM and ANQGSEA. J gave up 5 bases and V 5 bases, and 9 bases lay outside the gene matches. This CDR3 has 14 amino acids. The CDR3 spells CSVPSDRGGETQYF. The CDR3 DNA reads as TGCAGCGTTCCGTCGGACAGGGGAGGGGAGACCCAGTACTTC.

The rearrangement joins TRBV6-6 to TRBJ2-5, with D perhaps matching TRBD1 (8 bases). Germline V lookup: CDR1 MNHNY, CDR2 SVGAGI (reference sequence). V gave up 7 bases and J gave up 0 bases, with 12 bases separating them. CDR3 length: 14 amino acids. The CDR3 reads CASTQGGYQETQYF. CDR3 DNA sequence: TGTGCCAGCACACAGGGGGGGTACCAAGAGACCCAGTACTTC.

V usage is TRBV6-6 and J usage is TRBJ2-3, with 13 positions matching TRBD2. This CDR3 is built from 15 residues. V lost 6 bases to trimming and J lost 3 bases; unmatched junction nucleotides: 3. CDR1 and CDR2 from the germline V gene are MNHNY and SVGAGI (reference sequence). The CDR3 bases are TGTGCCAGCAGCGGACTAGCGGGAGTGACAGATACGCAGTATTTT. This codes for CASSGLAGVTDTQYF.

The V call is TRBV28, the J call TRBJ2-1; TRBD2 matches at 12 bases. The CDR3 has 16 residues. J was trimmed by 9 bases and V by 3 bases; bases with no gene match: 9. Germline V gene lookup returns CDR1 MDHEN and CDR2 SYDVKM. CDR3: CASSFRLAGGVGEQFF. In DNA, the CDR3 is TGTGCCAGCAGTTTTCGCCTAGCGGGAGGGGTCGGTGAGCAGTTCTTC.

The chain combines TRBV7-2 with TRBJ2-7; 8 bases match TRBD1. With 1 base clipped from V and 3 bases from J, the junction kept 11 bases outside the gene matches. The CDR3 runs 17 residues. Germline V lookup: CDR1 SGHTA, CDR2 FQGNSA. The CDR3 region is CASSLDRGQGQYYEQYF. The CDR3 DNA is TGTGCCAGCAGCTTAGATCGTGGACAGGGCCAATACTACGAGCAGTACTTC.

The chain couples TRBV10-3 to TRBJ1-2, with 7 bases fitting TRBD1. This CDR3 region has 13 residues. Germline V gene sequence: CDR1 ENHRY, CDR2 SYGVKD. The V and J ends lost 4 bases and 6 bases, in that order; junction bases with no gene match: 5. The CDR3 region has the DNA TGTGCCATCAGTGGGGACAGCTCGAATGGCTACACCTTC. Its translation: CAISGDSSNGYTF.

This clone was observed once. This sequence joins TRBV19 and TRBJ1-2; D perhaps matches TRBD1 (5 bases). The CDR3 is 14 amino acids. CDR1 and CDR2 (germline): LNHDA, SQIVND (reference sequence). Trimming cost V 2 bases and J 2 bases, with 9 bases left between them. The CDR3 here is CASSILGQNYGYTF. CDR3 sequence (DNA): TGTGCCAGTAGTATACTGGGGCAGAACTATGGCTACACCTTC.

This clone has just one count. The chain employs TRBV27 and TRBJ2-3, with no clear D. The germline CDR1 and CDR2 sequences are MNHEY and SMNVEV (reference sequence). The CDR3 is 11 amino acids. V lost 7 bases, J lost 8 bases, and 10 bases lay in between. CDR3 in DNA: TGTGCCAGCAAGCTAGGTGGTACGCAGTATTTT. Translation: CASKLGGTQYF.

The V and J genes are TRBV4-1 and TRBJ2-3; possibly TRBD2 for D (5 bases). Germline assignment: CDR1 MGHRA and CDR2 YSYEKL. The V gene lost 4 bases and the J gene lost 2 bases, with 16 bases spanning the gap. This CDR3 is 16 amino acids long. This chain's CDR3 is CASSPTFLAPTDTQYF. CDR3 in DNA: TGCGCCAGCAGCCCCACCTTCCTAGCTCCCACAGATACGCAGTATTTT.

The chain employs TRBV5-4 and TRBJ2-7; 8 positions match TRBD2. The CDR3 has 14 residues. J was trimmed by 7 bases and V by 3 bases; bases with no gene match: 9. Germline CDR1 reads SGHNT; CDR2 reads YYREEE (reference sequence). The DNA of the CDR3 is TGTGCCAGCAGCTGGGGACTAGAACAAAGTGAGCAGTACTTC. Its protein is CASSWGLEQSEQYF.

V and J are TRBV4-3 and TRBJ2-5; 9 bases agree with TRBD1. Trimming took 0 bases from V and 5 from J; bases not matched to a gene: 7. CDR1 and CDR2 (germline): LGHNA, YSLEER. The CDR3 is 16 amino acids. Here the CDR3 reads CASSQDRGQGSETQYF. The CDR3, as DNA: TGCGCCAGCAGCCAAGATCGAGGACAGGGGTCCGAGACCCAGTACTTC.

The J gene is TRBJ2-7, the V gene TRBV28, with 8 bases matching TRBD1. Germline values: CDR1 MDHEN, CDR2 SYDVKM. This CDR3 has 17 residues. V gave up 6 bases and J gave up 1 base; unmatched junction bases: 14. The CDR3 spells CASSNPAGQGISYEQYF. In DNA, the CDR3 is TGTGCCAGCAGCAATCCCGCCGGACAGGGCATTTCCTACGAGCAGTACTTC.